This TCR beta chain came from a study of OX40 agonist ivuxolimab in advanced cancers. Looking at the study overall: Ivuxolimab was a fully human IgG2 agonistic monoclonal antibody targeting the costimulatory receptor OX40 (CD134). Intravenous ivuxolimab was administered to patients every 2 weeks at six dose levels: 0.01, 0.1, 0.3, 1.5, 3 and 10 mg/kg. Of the 50 to 55 dose-escalation patients, hepatocellular carcinoma was present in around 20, melanoma in roughly 15, renal cell carcinoma in 9 and head and neck cancer in 9. In the dose-escalation cohort, roughly 82% of patients were male, and the mean age was approximately 60 years with a range of roughly 23 to 79. Patients were allowed to have had prior anti-PD-1, anti-PD-L1 or anti-CTLA-4 therapy, and around 37% of the dose-escalation patients had previously received checkpoint inhibitors. Partial responses were achieved by three dose-escalation patients, of whom one had hepatocellular carcinoma and two had cutaneous melanoma. Peripheral TCRbeta sequencing aimed to test whether ivuxolimab altered TCR sequence diversity and caused clonal T-cell expansion. The monotherapy dose-escalation portion (N of about 57 patients) of the phase I ivuxolimab trial is reported in the paper. General conclusions and limits of the study: At doses from 0.1 to 3.0 mg/kg, clonal expansion was seen in both CD4+ and CD8+ blood T cells between baseline and week 6. After ivuxolimab, more expanded clones were found on average in CD8+ T cells than in CD4+ T cells. Antigen specificity was not determined for the clonally expanded peripheral T cells. Partial responders in the 0.1-3.0 mg/kg groups had among the lowest normalized peripheral clonal expansion, especially among CD8+ T cells. Low levels of normalized T-cell clonal expansion were also seen in some nonresponding patients.

The germline V gene (reference sequence) supplies CDR1 LNHNV and CDR2 YYDKDF. V loses 4 bases of germline sequence and J loses 10 bases, and the interval between the two ends is 16 bases. From the cysteine through the phenylalanine, the CDR3 covers 13 amino acids. Just the 39-base CDR3 DNA is kept, in frame starting at base 1. Genomic DNA was extracted from sorted cells for sequencing of the TCRbeta CDR3 region. The immunoSEQ Assay was used to sequence the TCRbeta CDR3 regions. TCRdb limited this immuneACCESS table to in-frame rearrangements with V and J called. A share of clones is missing; checked studies link under half to unresolved V genes, and the rest is unexplained. This sample lists 90,000 or so clones; around nine tenths were detected once. The leading ten clones occupy around 1.5% of the sample. Patients with a history of autoimmune disease or receiving systemic immunosuppression were excluded from the trial. In every dose cohort, peripheral blood was drawn for TCR sequencing at baseline, cycle 4 day 1, and cycle 7 day 1. The samples were taken from a phase I, first-in-human, multicenter, open-label dose-escalation trial of ivuxolimab. Adults with locally advanced or metastatic head and neck squamous cell, hepatocellular, melanoma or renal cell carcinoma were enrolled in the trial. Before TCR sequencing, CD4+ T cells and CD8+ T cells were sorted from peripheral blood as separate populations.

About this clone: Its target antigen remains unknown. No much larger clone exists at a distance of one base, and base qualities are not known.

The clonotype comes from an adult with an advanced solid tumor such as melanoma, head and neck, liver or kidney cancer. Material: CD4+ or CD8+ T cells sorted from blood, obtained in a trial of the OX40 agonist ivuxolimab. The V and J segments used are TRBV15 and TRBJ1-2, with no reliable assignment of the D segment. The CDR3 region has the sequence CATSTRYLWDYTF. The DNA reads as follows: TGTGCCACCAGCACCAGGTACCTATGGGACTACACCTTC.